Described below is a single T cell receptor beta chain sequence and its context. Study processing details: Estimates of nucleated cell counts were drawn from the amplification of reference gene primers. Produced via immunoSEQ multiplex PCR; TCRdb's table is partial and in-frame only. V, J and clone size reflect that table, while D and trimming were determined from the DNA. The sample lists some 300,000 clones, nearly 90% occurring once. The data originate from a study of blood T cell repertoires in COVID-19. Background on the study: Some COVID-19 samples were acute and others convalescent; all came from the United States, Italy and Spain. The cDNA or gDNA used as material had been derived from T cells, B-cell-depleted T cells, or PBMCs.

Per germline, CDR1 SGHAT and CDR2 FQNNGV. The CDR3 has 15 residues. Trimming shortened V by 7 bases and J by 5 bases, and 20 bases separated the two germline ends. A Seattle source enrolled patients during active infection and followed them longitudinally. The chain recombines TRBV11-2 with TRBJ2-5; weak D call: TRBD2 (7 bases). This clonotype was sampled from a woman in her twenties or thirties with COVID-19, enrolled during active disease. The sequencing input was peripheral blood. CDR3 residues: CASTSEGGGMETQYF. DNA of the CDR3: TGTGCCAGCACCTCTGAGGGAGGGGGGATGGAGACCCAGTACTTC.